This TCR beta chain was captured by sequencing in a study of vaccination effects on CD4 cells after COVID-19. The study, taken as a whole, reports: Few convalescent patients, and no early post-infection timepoints, were available to the study.

The V gene's germline CDR1 is MNHNS and CDR2 SASEGT. CDR3 length equals 16 residues. Trimming stripped 4 bases from V and 2 bases from J, with 16 bases between. On this clone: Its antigen is undetermined.

Before sequencing, viral peptide pools were used by the ViraFEST assay to expand antigen-specific CD4+ T cells. Investigators separated out CD4+ T cells once less than 11 days of culture had passed. Sequenced by immunoSEQ multiplex PCR; TCRdb stores in-frame clones only, minus some. The sample has about 60,000 clones; about four fifths are singletons. The TCR sequence derives from a human donor who received a COVID-19 vaccine. This chain uses TRBV6-1 with TRBJ2-3; maybe TRBD1 (6 bases). This specimen was CD4+ T cells from PBMCs cultured with HCoV-229E spike peptides, taken before COVID-19 vaccination. This CDR3 is CASSVFRGPSTDTQYF. CDR3 DNA: TGTGCCAGCAGTGTGTTCAGGGGTCCCTCCACAGATACGCAGTATTTT.